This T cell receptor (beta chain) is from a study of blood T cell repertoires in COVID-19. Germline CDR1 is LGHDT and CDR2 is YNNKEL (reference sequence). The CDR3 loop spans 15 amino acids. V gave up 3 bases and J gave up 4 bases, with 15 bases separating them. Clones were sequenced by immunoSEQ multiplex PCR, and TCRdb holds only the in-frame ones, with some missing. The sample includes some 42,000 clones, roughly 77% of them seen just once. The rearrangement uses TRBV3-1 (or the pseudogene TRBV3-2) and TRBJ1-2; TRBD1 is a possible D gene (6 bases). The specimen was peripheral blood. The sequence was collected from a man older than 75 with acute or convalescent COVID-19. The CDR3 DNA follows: TGTGCCAGCAGCCACGGTGACAGGCGCGGCTATGGCTACACCTTC. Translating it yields CASSHGDRRGYGYTF.